These 28 T cell receptor beta chains share one sample of origin, sequenced in a study of naive and memory T cell subsets. An equimolar mix of two oligonucleotides served as the beta constant-region primer for TRBC1 and TRBC2. TCRdb passed the UMI-ligation and nested PCR reads through MiXCR, listing each CDR3 protein once. The table lists tens of thousands of distinct CDR3 sequences, around 12% of them singletons. Sequenced sample: central memory CD4+ T cells from blood. Receptors were obtained from a human donor in good health.

This clonotype has only one observation. The V call is TRBV19, the J call TRBJ2-1; 13 nucleotides line up with TRBD2. Germline CDR1 reads LNHDA; CDR2 reads SQIVND (reference sequence). This CDR3 is built from 13 residues. Germline trimming cut 6 bases from V and 7 bases from J; bases unmatched to any gene: 0. Written as DNA, the CDR3 is TGTGCCAGTAGGACTAGCGGGGGGAATGAGCAGTTCTTC. Its translation is CASRTSGGNEQFF.

This clonotype was observed a few times. This rearrangement joins TRBV5-6 to TRBJ2-7, with a possible D match to TRBD2 (6 bases). V was trimmed by 4 bases and J by 6 bases, leaving 11 bases between them. Germline V gene sequence: CDR1 SGHDT, CDR2 YYEEEE. This CDR3 spans 12 amino acids. The CDR3 DNA sequence: TGTGCCAGCAGCCGCCGGGGAGGCGAGCAGTACTTC. It codes for CASSRRGGEQYF.

In this sample, this clonotype turned up a few times. The V gene is TRBV27, the J gene TRBJ2-1, with 9 bases lining up with TRBD1. V lost 5 bases to trimming and J lost 8 bases; unmatched junction nucleotides: 4. Germline V gene lookup returns CDR1 MNHEY and CDR2 SMNVEV (reference sequence). The CDR3 runs 13 residues. The CDR3 sequence: CASSIGQGHEQFF. The DNA for the CDR3 is TGTGCCAGCAGTATCGGACAGGGGCATGAGCAGTTCTTC.

V usage is TRBV5-6 and J usage is TRBJ2-1; no definite D call. CDR1 and CDR2 (germline): SGHDT, YYEEEE. Deletions cut 1 base from V and 4 bases from J, with 6 bases between. The CDR3 has 13 residues. This chain's CDR3 is CASSLRQYNEQFF. CDR3 sequence (DNA): TGTGCCAGCAGCTTGAGGCAGTACAATGAGCAGTTCTTC.

This clonotype has a handful of counts. V gene TRBV10-3 combines with J gene TRBJ2-5, with 9 bases identical to TRBD1. The CDR3 runs 14 residues. CDR1 is ENHRY, CDR2 SYGVKD, per germline. V shed 7 bases and J 5 bases; nucleotides not matched to a gene: 8. The CDR3 spells CAINAGQGGETQYF. The CDR3, as DNA: TGTGCCATCAACGCGGGACAGGGAGGGGAGACCCAGTACTTC.

The rearrangement joins TRBV12-3 or TRBV12-4 to TRBJ1-1, with TRBD1 matching 7 bases. The CDR3 consists of 14 residues. The V gene end was trimmed by 4 bases and the J gene end by 0 bases; junction bases not matched to a gene: 2. The DNA for the CDR3 is TGTGCCAGCAGTTCGACAGGGATGAACACTGAAGCTTTCTTT. Its translation: CASSSTGMNTEAFF.

This clonotype was counted only a few times. This CDR3 reads CASSPSRQDTYEQYF. In DNA, the CDR3 is TGTGCCAGCAGCCCCTCTAGACAGGATACCTACGAGCAGTACTTC. V gene TRBV7-6 combines with J gene TRBJ2-7, with a weak D call TRBD1 (6 bases). In germline, CDR1 is SGHVS, CDR2 FNYEAQ. V was clipped by 5 bases and J by 2 bases, with 16 bases between them. This CDR3 is 15 amino acids long.

With respect to this clonotype: Given a much more abundant clone one base away, this may be a read error. The genes are TRBV2 and TRBJ2-1; perhaps TRBD1 as D (6 bases). V lost 6 bases and J lost 7, with 10 bases in between. The germline gives CDR1 SNHLY, CDR2 FYNNEI. CDR3 length: 12 amino acids. The CDR3 nucleotides are TGTGCCAGCAGCAGGACAGAAAATGAGCAGTTCTTC. Amino acids: CASSRTENEQFF. The entire variable domain, with the rest obtained from reference TRBV2 and TRBJ2-1, is as follows: EPEVTQTPSHQVTQMGQEVILRCVPISNHLYFYWYRQILGQKVEFLVSFYNNEISEKSEIFDDQFSVERPDGSNFTLKIRSTKLEDSAMYFCASSRTENEQFFGPGTRLTVL.

This clonotype was seen a handful of times. The V gene is TRBV7-3, the J gene TRBJ1-1; no firm D call. The CDR3 has 15 amino acids. Trimming took off 5 bases at V and 4 bases at J, with 17 bases between the two ends. Looked up from germline, CDR1 is SGHTA and CDR2 is FQGTGA. CDR3: CASSPNQGSATEAFF. CDR3 nucleotides: TGTGCCAGCAGCCCTAATCAAGGGTCCGCCACTGAAGCTTTCTTT. The whole variable domain, remainder taken from reference TRBV7-3 and TRBJ1-1, is GAGVSQTPSNKVTEKGKYVELRCDPISGHTALYWYRQSLGQGPEFLIYFQGTGAADDSGLPNDRFFAVRPEGSVSTLKIQRTERGDSAVYLCASSPNQGSATEAFFGQGTRLTVV.

This clonotype was seen at least ten times. The chain carries TRBV28 and TRBJ2-7; TRBD1 aligns across 9 bases. The V segment lost 7 bases and the J segment 8 bases; nucleotides outside the gene matches: 6. Germline CDR1 MDHEN, CDR2 SYDVKM. The CDR3 contains 12 residues. The CDR3 DNA is TGTGCCAGCACAAGACAGGGGGGGAAGCAGTACTTC. This gives the protein CASTRQGGKQYF.

This clonotype has at least ten counts. The gene calls are TRBV4-3 and TRBJ2-2; TRBD2 matches 7 bases. The CDR3 spans 16 residues. V lost 2 bases to trimming and J lost 4 bases; unmatched junction nucleotides: 7. Germline V gene lookup returns CDR1 LGHNA and CDR2 YSLEER. This CDR3 reads CASSQSGRAFTGELFF. CDR3 in DNA: TGCGCCAGCAGCCAAAGTGGGAGGGCCTTCACCGGGGAGCTGTTTTTT.

This clonotype appeared a few times. The CDR3 loop reads CASSSFLGLGYGYTF. As DNA, the CDR3 is TGTGCCAGCAGCTCTTTTTTGGGTTTAGGATATGGCTACACCTTC. The chain couples TRBV5-6 to TRBJ1-2; D is undetermined. Trimming shortened V by 3 bases and J by 5 bases, and 17 bases separated the two germline ends. CDR1 SGHDT and CDR2 YYEEEE come from the germline V gene. The CDR3 runs 15 residues.

This clonotype was recorded at least ten times. This rearrangement joins TRBV11-2 to TRBJ2-2, with D tentatively TRBD1 (5 bases). The CDR3 contains 16 residues. Germline V gene sequence: CDR1 SGHAT, CDR2 FQNNGV. The V and J ends lost 5 bases and 0 bases respectively, with 13 bases between them. This CDR3 reads CASSLRGATNTGELFF. The CDR3 coding sequence is TGTGCCAGCAGCCTCCGTGGGGCTACGAACACCGGGGAGCTGTTTTTT.

This clonotype has at least ten counts. The CDR3 DNA sequence: TGTGCCAGCAGCGGGAGCGGGGTCAGGAGCACCGGGGAGCTGTTTTTT. It codes for CASSGSGVRSTGELFF. The V call is TRBV7-2, the J call TRBJ2-2; 7 bases fit TRBD2. V shed 5 bases, J shed 4 bases, and the junction held 10 bases outside the gene matches. CDR1 is SGHTA and CDR2 is FQGNSA in the germline V gene. The CDR3 contains 16 residues. Drawing the rest from reference TRBV7-2 and TRBJ2-2, the complete variable domain is GAGVSQSPSNKVTEKGKDVELRCDPISGHTALYWYRQSLGQGLEFLIYFQGNSAPDKSGLPSDRFSAERTGGSVSTLTIQRTQQEDSAVYLCASSGSGVRSTGELFFGEGSRLTVL.

This chain joins TRBV28 and TRBJ2-1; D gene unclear. The germline gives CDR1 MDHEN, CDR2 SYDVKM. V was pared by 5 bases and J by 12 bases, with 17 bases between. The CDR3 spans 13 residues. This chain's CDR3 is CASSTEEPLRQFF. For the CDR3, the DNA is TGTGCCAGCAGTACCGAAGAACCTCTCCGGCAGTTCTTC. The full variable domain, its missing parts supplied by reference TRBV28 and TRBJ2-1, is DVKVTQSSRYLVKRTGEKVFLECVQDMDHENMFWYRQDPGLGLRLIYFSYDVKMKEKGDIPEGYSVSREKKERFSLILESASTNQTSMYLCASSTEEPLRQFFGPGTRLTVL.

This clonotype was detected ten times or more. This sequence joins TRBV12-3 or TRBV12-4 and TRBJ1-1; TRBD1 matches at 8 bases. Trimming took 2 bases from V and 1 from J; bases not matched to a gene: 0. This CDR3 region has 14 residues. The CDR3 protein is CASSLQGANTEAFF. CDR3 coding DNA: TGTGCCAGCAGTTTACAGGGGGCGAACACTGAAGCTTTCTTT.

The CDR3 coding sequence is TGTGCCAGCAGCAACAACGGGGGAAGGGGCACCGGGGAGCTGTTTTTT. Translation gives CASSNNGGRGTGELFF. This rearrangement joins TRBV3-1 to TRBJ2-2; weak D call: TRBD2 (6 bases). This CDR3 contains 16 residues. Trimming pared 5 bases from V and 4 bases from J, leaving 17 bases between. Germline V lookup: CDR1 LGHDT, CDR2 YNNKEL (reference sequence).

The rearrangement links TRBV5-1 to TRBJ1-4; 7 bases are shared with TRBD1. From germline, CDR1 is SGHRS and CDR2 YFSETQ. The V segment lost 5 bases and the J segment 9 bases; nucleotides outside the gene matches: 4. This CDR3 has 12 amino acids. DNA for the CDR3: TGCGCCAGCAGACGGGACAGCCAAAAACTGTTTTTT. As protein: CASRRDSQKLFF.

This clonotype was counted only a few times. The chain joins TRBV6-2 or TRBV6-3 to TRBJ2-3; possibly TRBD1 for D (5 bases). The CDR3 runs to 16 residues. The V end lost 8 bases, the J end lost 0 bases, and 18 bases lay between the germline ends. Germline V CDR1 and CDR2: MNHEY, SVGEGT. The CDR3 loop is CASASRDSTSTDTQYF. DNA for the CDR3: TGTGCCAGCGCCTCCCGCGACAGTACTAGCACAGATACGCAGTATTTT.

The chain has TRBV2 and TRBJ2-4, with 10 bases identical to TRBD2. Germline V lookup: CDR1 SNHLY, CDR2 FYNNEI. V shed 4 bases and J 15 bases; nucleotides not matched to a gene: 9. The CDR3 covers 13 residues. The CDR3 protein is CASSGGRTSGWYF. The CDR3 region has the DNA TGTGCCAGCAGTGGGGGGAGGACTAGCGGATGGTACTTC.

J is TRBJ2-7 and V is TRBV5-5, with D tentatively TRBD1 (6 bases). Germline CDR1 reads SGHKS; CDR2 reads YYEKEE (reference sequence). This CDR3 comprises 15 residues. Trimming stripped 2 bases from V and 2 bases from J, with 14 bases between. CDR3 nucleotides: TGTGCCAGCAGCTTCAATACAGGGAACACCTACGAGCAGTACTTC. This codes for CASSFNTGNTYEQYF. Full variable domain (missing parts from reference TRBV5-5 and TRBJ2-7): DAGVTQSPTHLIKTRGQQVTLRCSPISGHKSVSWYQQVLGQGPQFIFQYYEKEERGRGNFPDRFSARQFPNYSSELNVNALLLGDSALYLCASSFNTGNTYEQYFGPGTRLTVT.

The CDR3 bases are TGTGCCAGCCTCTCTAGCGGGAGTCCCTACAATGAGCAGTTCTTC. Residues: CASLSSGSPYNEQFF. This rearrangement joins TRBV6-1 to TRBJ2-1, with 10 bases aligning to TRBD2. With V trimmed by 8 bases and J by 2 bases, 6 bases remained unmatched. CDR1 is MNHNS, CDR2 SASEGT, per germline. This CDR3 comprises 15 residues.

This clonotype was counted ten times or more. The V call is TRBV5-6, the J call TRBJ1-1; 7 bases agree with TRBD1. Trimming at V came to 5 bases and at J to 5 bases, leaving 9 bases not matched to a gene. The CDR3 loop spans 14 amino acids. CDR1 is SGHDT, CDR2 YYEEEE, per germline. CDR3 region: CASRRRGRRTEAFF. In DNA, the CDR3 is TGTGCCAGCAGGCGGAGGGGGCGGCGGACTGAAGCTTTCTTT.

The genes are TRBV27 and TRBJ2-7, with 7 bases lining up with TRBD1. This CDR3 contains 15 residues. Germline CDR1 is MNHEY and CDR2 is SMNVEV (reference sequence). With V trimmed by 0 bases and J by 2 bases, 4 bases remained unmatched. The CDR3 region has the DNA TGTGCCAGCAGTTTATCAAGACAGGGTACCTACGAGCAGTACTTC. Translation gives CASSLSRQGTYEQYF.

This clonotype has at least ten counts. This rearrangement joins TRBV7-9 to TRBJ2-7; 7 bases line up with TRBD1. The V gene's germline CDR1 is SEHNR and CDR2 FQNEAQ (reference sequence). The CDR3 covers 13 residues. V lost 6 bases to trimming and J lost 1 base; unmatched junction nucleotides: 3. CDR3 loop: CASSWGQSYEQYF. CDR3 sequence (DNA): TGTGCCAGCAGTTGGGGACAGTCCTACGAGCAGTACTTC.

This rearrangement joins TRBV7-2 to TRBJ1-3; no clear D. Germline V gene sequence: CDR1 SGHTA, CDR2 FQGNSA. Trimming removed 1 base at V and 8 bases at J, with 15 bases between. The CDR3 spans 15 residues. The CDR3 loop is CASSLVWGIEDTIYF. DNA of the CDR3: TGTGCCAGCAGCTTAGTCTGGGGAATTGAAGACACCATATATTTT. Combining the CDR3 with reference TRBV7-2 and TRBJ1-3 gives the whole variable domain GAGVSQSPSNKVTEKGKDVELRCDPISGHTALYWYRQSLGQGLEFLIYFQGNSAPDKSGLPSDRFSAERTGGSVSTLTIQRTQQEDSAVYLCASSLVWGIEDTIYFGEGSWLTVV.

On this clonotype itself: Possible read error: a much larger clone is one base away. J is TRBJ2-1 and V is TRBV29-1, with TRBD2 matching 7 bases. In germline, CDR1 is SQVTM, CDR2 ANQGSEA. The V segment lost 3 bases and the J segment 7 bases; nucleotides outside the gene matches: 12. This CDR3 is built from 15 residues. The chain's CDR3 is CSVEGLSGARNEQFF. As DNA, the CDR3 is TGCAGCGTTGAGGGACTATCGGGAGCCAGGAATGAGCAGTTCTTC.

This chain uses TRBV10-3 with TRBJ2-4, with D possibly being TRBD1 (5 bases). Germline V lookup: CDR1 ENHRY, CDR2 SYGVKD. The CDR3 has 18 residues. V shed 0 bases and J shed 0 bases, with 15 bases lying between them. CDR3 in DNA: TGTGCCATCAGTGAGTCGATGAAGGGGCTGATAGCCAAAAACATTCAGTACTTC. It translates to CAISESMKGLIAKNIQYF.